This TCR beta chain was identified in a study of T cell responses to AZD1222 COVID-19 vaccine. The data were produced by immunoSEQ multiplex PCR, yet TCRdb's version contains in-frame clones alone and is incomplete. Seen here are under 150,000 clones, 88% observed once, and the top ten hold approximately 6.9%. Trimming took 9 bases from V and 2 from J; bases not matched to a gene: 9. The CDR3 runs to 15 residues. Per germline, CDR1 LNHDA and CDR2 SQIVND (reference sequence). Study-level results: There were vaccine-associated CD4 TCRs across spike, dominant at 160-218 and 743-854.

Notes on this clone: The target antigen is unknown.

This chain connects TRBV19 to TRBJ2-3; TRBD2 matches at 9 bases. The sample here was peripheral blood, taken 28 days after the second AZD1222 dose. The sequence was obtained from an adult who received the AZD1222 COVID-19 vaccine. The CDR3 DNA reads TGTGCCAGCCAGGGGCGGGGGGGCATCACAGATACGCAGTATTTT. Translating gives CASQGRGGITDTQYF.